This record concerns one T cell receptor (beta chain) sequence. Its antigen is currently unknown. This sample was included in a study of Tregs in tolerant kidney transplant recipients. Notes on the study in general: Tregs expanded with activated donor B cells seemed most donor-specific. No direct test of biological reproducibility was done here.

The CDR3 is 14 residues long. V dropped 5 bases and J dropped 3; count of bases not matched to a gene: 6. From germline, CDR1 is GTSNPN and CDR2 SVGIG (reference sequence). Profiling relied on immunoSEQ multiplex PCR, and the TCRdb table lists in-frame clones only, not all of them. The data show 2,500 to 3,000 clones, less than 50% seen once. This clonotype was sampled from a human donor in good health. This chain uses TRBV30 with TRBJ1-4; 7 positions match TRBD1. Sequencing was done on a sample of Tregs from blood cultured with allogeneic cells. CDR3 sequence reads: CAWGPGQPNEKLFF. CDR3 nucleotide sequence: TGTGCCTGGGGCCCGGGACAGCCTAATGAAAAACTGTTTTTT.